This entry concerns a single TCR beta chain. It has no known antigen specificity. There are no base qualities to consult, and no much larger clone falls within one base. Synthetic TCR analog templates were spiked into each PCR so that absolute template abundance could be estimated from read counts. TCRbeta CDR3 regions were amplified from genomic DNA with bias-controlled V and J gene primers using the immunoSEQ assay. Sequencing of rearranged TCRbeta segments was performed at approximately 20X coverage. In the paper's pipeline: Sequencing errors were corrected by clustering, and CDR3s were annotated against IMGT so that V, D and J genes could be assigned. Only productive TCRbeta rearrangements were used in downstream analyses, excluding out-of-frame or stop-codon sequences. Clonality was calculated as one minus the Shannon entropy normalized by the log of the number of unique productive sequences. Fisher's exact test with Benjamini-Hochberg correction, at a threshold of adjusted p below 0.01, was used to find clones that differed between time points or between blood and tumor. TCRdb obtained this table from immuneACCESS and retained in-frame rearrangements with V and J assigned. These tables miss some clones; where compared with another copy, unresolved V genes account for less than half of the shortfall, and the remainder is unexplained. The DNA was the basis for D and trimming; V, J and clone size are from that table. Here the sample has just under 45,000 clones; about four fifths occur a single time. The ten most abundant clones make up around 16% of the sample.

Trimming accounts for 7 bases at V and 0 bases at J, while the number of junction bases matched to no gene is 4. The CDR3 starts with the cysteine, ends with the phenylalanine, and has 15 residues. Just CDR3 DNA is preserved here, 45 bases in frame from base 1. CDR1 SNHLY and CDR2 FYNNEI are derived from the germline V gene. The data originate from a study of PD-L1 blockade in urothelial cancer listed by TCRdb under 2017. Turning to the overall study: All patients started therapy in the mid-2010s and received atezolizumab 1,200 mg intravenously every 3 weeks. Progression-free survival longer than 6 months counted as durable clinical benefit, and TCR features were additionally tested against both progression-free and overall survival. About 90% of the 29 patients were identified as males with urothelial cancer of bladder origin, and a prior smoking history was reported by 18 of 29 patients. Blood samples were analyzed at two time points: 3 weeks after treatment start (second dose) and 6 weeks after treatment start. Blood samples yielded a median of about 150,000 T cells and some 80,000 unique TCRs, with median clonality 0.080. The study was an exploratory multi-omic analysis of somatic, immune and clinical correlates of response to PD-L1 blockade with atezolizumab in urothelial cancer. TCR sequencing covered pretreatment tumor samples and matched, serially collected peripheral blood taken before and after atezolizumab treatment. Roughly nine patients achieved durable clinical benefit and 15 to 20 did not. Patients had an ECOG performance status of 0 or 1 and had received between 0 and 3 prior chemotherapy regimens. In the same patients, pretreatment tumors underwent whole exome sequencing and RNA sequencing in addition to TCR sequencing. Some 30 patients had pretreatment blood TCR-seq, some 25 had at least one posttreatment blood collection, and some 25 had tumor TCR-seq. Broader findings and caveats from the paper: Because of the small sample size (n ≈ 30) and the many exploratory analyses performed, the results are intended to be regarded as hypothesis-generating. Improved progression-free and overall survival was found to be associated with pretreatment peripheral blood TCR clonality below the median. At 3 weeks after the start of treatment, tumor-associated TCR clones in peripheral blood had expanded more in patients with durable benefit (n of about 22, p = 0.022).

In the paper's terms, the time point label means: peripheral blood 6 weeks after treatment start. A total of under 35 patients with locally advanced or metastatic urothelial carcinoma, treated at Memorial Sloan Kettering on a trial protocol, made up the cohort. Peripheral blood mononuclear cells were collected pretreatment and during treatment, with between 1 and 8 total time points per patient. The Qiagen DNeasy Blood extraction kit was used to purify genomic DNA from total PBMCs and tumor samples. PBMCs were collected pretreatment and during treatment, and were isolated and stored as previously described.

The sequence came from a man aged 60 to 69 with urothelial cancer. The sequenced sample was PBMCs, obtained around atezolizumab (anti-PD-L1) treatment. The rearrangement combines TRBV2 with TRBJ2-3, and TRBD2 matches 10 of the central bases. The nucleotide sequence reads as follows: TGTGCCAGCATTAGGACTAGCGGTAGCACAGATACGCAGTATTTT. Its product reads: CASIRTSGSTDTQYF.